These 26 T cell receptor beta chains share one sample of origin, sequenced in a study of CD8 T cells in Susac syndrome (dated by TCRdb to about 2019). Libraries were prepared through the immunoSEQ multiplex PCR assay. RNA was extracted with the RNeasy kit and 0.5 to 1 ug was reverse transcribed using random hexamers. The raw public data were reprocessed by TCRdb itself: fastp quality trimming at Q25, MiXCR clonotype calling, in-frame beta chains only. Every distinct CDR3 protein forms one entry, paired with its most common genes and DNA. The sample table lists roughly 180,000 distinct CDR3 sequences, about 94% of them with a count of one. Of the sample, approximately 0.09% falls within the top ten clones. Sequencing was done on a sample of CD4+ T cells from PBMCs. The receptor set was obtained from a human donor with multiple sclerosis.

The CDR3 nucleotides read TGTGCCAGCAGAGGTGCGGGGGCCAAAAACATTCAGTACTTC. This encodes CASRGAGAKNIQYF. The genes are TRBV6-6 and TRBJ2-4; D might be TRBD2 (6 bases). With 6 bases removed from V and 1 base from J, the gap between germline ends came to 10 bases. CDR3 length: 14 amino acids. Germline-derived CDR1 and CDR2 are MNHNY and SVGAGI (reference sequence).

The rearrangement links TRBV6-1 to TRBJ2-2; D unresolved. V lost 1 base and J lost 6, with 18 bases in between. Germline lookup yields CDR1 MNHNS and CDR2 SASEGT. The CDR3 has 17 residues. CDR3 in DNA: TGTGCCAGCAGTGAAGATCCGTCCCTCTTGACTGCCGGGGAGCTGTTTTTT. Translation gives CASSEDPSLLTAGELFF.

This chain joins TRBV5-1 and TRBJ2-5; D unresolved. V was pared by 4 bases and J by 2 bases, with 6 bases between. Germline V gene sequence: CDR1 SGHRS, CDR2 YFSETQ. This CDR3 is 12 amino acids long. As DNA, the CDR3 is TGCGCCAGCAGCCGTAATCAAGAGACCCAGTACTTC. Translation: CASSRNQETQYF.

The rearrangement joins TRBV4-3 to TRBJ2-1; D is unresolved. Germline V lookup: CDR1 LGHNA, CDR2 YSLEER. The CDR3 extends over 17 amino acids. The V gene lost 2 bases and the J gene lost 0 bases, with 14 bases spanning the gap. The CDR3: CASSQRFRLSSYNEQFF. As DNA, the CDR3 is TGCGCCAGCAGCCAAAGATTCAGGTTGAGCTCCTACAATGAGCAGTTCTTC.

The chain employs TRBV7-8 and TRBJ2-7, with TRBD2 as a possible D gene (6 bases). Per the germline V gene, CDR1 is SGHVS and CDR2 is FQNEAQ. The CDR3 contains 17 residues. V was shortened by 1 base and J by 1 base, with 17 bases between the two germline ends. In DNA form, the CDR3 reads TGTGCCAGCAGCTTAGGGGATTGGGGGACTGTGTCCTACGAGCAGTACTTC. This translates into CASSLGDWGTVSYEQYF. The full variable domain, its missing parts supplied by reference TRBV7-8 and TRBJ2-7, is GAGVSQSPRYKVAKRGQDVALRCDPISGHVSLFWYQQALGQGPEFLTYFQNEAQLDKSGLPSDRFFAERPEGSVSTLKIQRTQQEDSAVYLCASSLGDWGTVSYEQYFGPGTRLTVT.

As concerns this clonotype: Compared with germline, one end of the junction differs, possibly owing to a read error. The chain has TRBV5-5 and TRBJ1-5; D gene uncertain. Germline V CDR1 and CDR2: SGHKS, YYEKEE (reference sequence). This CDR3 is 15 amino acids long. DNA for the CDR3: TGTGCCAGCAGCCGTGACCCAAACCCCAATCACCCCCAGCATTTT. This translates into CASSRDPNPNHPQHF.

The chain employs TRBV4-1 and TRBJ2-3, with TRBD2 matching over 9 bases. The V segment lost 4 bases and the J segment 5 bases; nucleotides outside the gene matches: 7. This CDR3 has 15 amino acids. Germline V lookup: CDR1 MGHRA, CDR2 YSYEKL. The CDR3 reads CASSLIAGAGDTQYF. The CDR3 DNA sequence: TGCGCCAGCAGCCTTATAGCGGGAGCGGGAGATACGCAGTATTTT.

The chain employs TRBV2 and TRBJ2-7; 8 bases align to TRBD2. CDR1 and CDR2 (germline): SNHLY, FYNNEI. V shed 4 bases and J 5 bases; nucleotides not matched to a gene: 7. CDR3 length: 14 amino acids. The CDR3 coding sequence is TGTGCCAGCAGTGCTGAACGGGAGGGGGACGAGCAGTACTTC. Its protein product is CASSAEREGDEQYF.

The rearrangement links TRBV5-4 to TRBJ2-3, with 7 positions matching TRBD2. CDR3 size: 14 residues. The germline V gene encodes CDR1 SGHNT and CDR2 YYREEE (reference sequence). V dropped 4 bases and J dropped 1; count of bases not matched to a gene: 3. The CDR3 region is CASSTAGGTDTQYF. In DNA, the CDR3 is TGTGCCAGCAGCACTGCGGGGGGCACAGATACGCAGTATTTT.

The chain carries TRBV20-1 and TRBJ2-5, with D possibly being TRBD1 (5 bases). The length of the CDR3 is 13 residues. Germline V gives CDR1 DFQATT, CDR2 SNEGSKA (reference sequence). Trimming shortened V by 3 bases and J by 5 bases, and 13 bases separated the two germline ends. The CDR3 sequence is CSARGPGLETQYF. The DNA of the CDR3 is TGCAGTGCTAGGGGCCCAGGGTTGGAGACCCAGTACTTC.

The rearrangement uses TRBV28 and TRBJ2-2, with a weak D call TRBD1 (6 bases). The V gene lost 2 bases and the J gene lost 0 bases, with 10 bases spanning the gap. CDR1 MDHEN and CDR2 SYDVKM come from the germline V gene. CDR3 size: 16 residues. The CDR3 DNA reads as TGTGCCAGCAGTTTAAAGGGGACAACGAACACCGGGGAGCTGTTTTTT. Translation: CASSLKGTTNTGELFF.

This clonotype was detected only a few times. The chain couples TRBV30 to TRBJ1-2; D is unresolved. The CDR3 is 11 amino acids. V shed 0 bases and J shed 4 bases, with 3 bases lying between them. Germline-derived CDR1 and CDR2 are GTSNPN and SVGIG (reference sequence). CDR3 coding DNA: TGTGCCTGGAGTGTCCGCTATGGCTACACCTTC. This translates into CAWSVRYGYTF.

The chain joins TRBV18 to TRBJ1-1; no reliable D call. The CDR3 runs 14 residues. V was trimmed by 3 bases and J by 0 bases, leaving 8 bases between them. CDR1 and CDR2 (germline): KGHSH, LQKENI. CDR3 in amino acids: CASSPLPLNTEAFF. The CDR3 bases are TGTGCCAGCTCACCGCTCCCATTGAACACTGAAGCTTTCTTT. Looking up the rest from reference TRBV18 and TRBJ1-1 gives the full variable domain: NAGVMQNPRHLVRRRGQEARLRCSPMKGHSHVYWYRQLPEEGLKFMVYLQKENIIDESGMPKERFSAEFPKEGPSILRIQQVVRGDSAAYFCASSPLPLNTEAFFGQGTRLTVV.

This sequence joins TRBV4-1 and TRBJ2-5; D may be TRBD2 (5 bases). CDR1 and CDR2 from the germline V gene are MGHRA and YSYEKL. The V and J ends lost 1 base and 4 bases respectively, with 16 bases between them. This CDR3 spans 16 amino acids. The CDR3 coding sequence is TGCGCCAGCAGCCAAGCTGGAAGAGCTAGCCGAGAGACCCAGTACTTC. This gives the protein CASSQAGRASRETQYF.

V usage is TRBV4-1 and J usage is TRBJ2-2; no reliable D call. Germline V gene sequence: CDR1 MGHRA, CDR2 YSYEKL. Trimming stripped 1 base from V and 2 bases from J, with 11 bases between. CDR3 length equals 16 residues. The CDR3 DNA reads as TGCGCCAGCAGCCAAGTTGGGCAGAGTAACACCGGGGAGCTGTTTTTT. This gives the protein CASSQVGQSNTGELFF.

V gene TRBV6-1 combines with J gene TRBJ2-3; D unclear. In germline, CDR1 is MNHNS, CDR2 SASEGT. V lost 7 bases to trimming and J lost 9 bases, with 14 bases between them. The CDR3 has 12 amino acids. CDR3 residues: CASTLPQSTQYF. The CDR3, as DNA: TGTGCCAGCACCCTGCCCCAGTCGACGCAGTATTTT.

This clonotype came up a few times. V is TRBV18 and J is TRBJ2-5; perhaps TRBD2 as D (5 bases). Trimming removed 3 bases at V and 5 bases at J, with 10 bases between. The germline V gene encodes CDR1 KGHSH and CDR2 LQKENI. The CDR3 is 13 amino acids. CDR3 sequence reads: CASSPPGEETQYF. CDR3 bases: TGTGCCAGCTCACCCCCCGGGGAGGAGACCCAGTACTTC. The full variable domain, with the rest looked up from reference TRBV18 and TRBJ2-5, is NAGVMQNPRHLVRRRGQEARLRCSPMKGHSHVYWYRQLPEEGLKFMVYLQKENIIDESGMPKERFSAEFPKEGPSILRIQQVVRGDSAAYFCASSPPGEETQYFGPGTRLLVL.

V usage is TRBV19 and J usage is TRBJ2-5; 9 nucleotides line up with TRBD1. The ends lost 7 bases at V and 4 bases at J; junction bases unmatched: 1. From germline, CDR1 is LNHDA and CDR2 SQIVND (reference sequence). The CDR3 extends over 12 amino acids. The CDR3 spells CASTGQGETQYF. The DNA of the CDR3 is TGTGCCAGTACGGGACAGGGAGAGACCCAGTACTTC.

This clonotype was found a few times. The V gene is TRBV6-6, the J gene TRBJ2-5; the D is unclear. The germline V gene has CDR1 MNHNY and CDR2 SVGAGI (reference sequence). CDR3 length: 11 residues. V dropped 5 bases and J dropped 4 bases, with 5 bases sitting between them. The DNA of the CDR3 is TGTGCCAGCAGTGGTGGAGAGACCCAGTACTTC. Encoded protein: CASSGGETQYF.

The chain recombines TRBV5-4 with TRBJ2-1, with 13 positions matching TRBD2. The V and J ends lost 2 bases and 8 bases, in that order; junction bases with no gene match: 4. Germline CDR1 reads SGHNT; CDR2 reads YYREEE (reference sequence). This CDR3 has 15 amino acids. In nucleotides, the CDR3 is TGTGCCAGCAGCTTTGTGACTAGCGGGAGGCATGAGCAGTTCTTC. Its protein is CASSFVTSGRHEQFF.

The chain recombines TRBV6-2 or TRBV6-3 with TRBJ2-3, with TRBD2 matching 14 bases. V shed 2 bases and J 0 bases; nucleotides not matched to a gene: 7. Germline V gives CDR1 MNHEY, CDR2 SVGEGT. CDR3 length: 19 amino acids. CDR3 region: CASSYPTSGRVASTDTQYF. The CDR3 region has the DNA TGTGCCAGCAGTTACCCGACTAGCGGGAGGGTAGCTAGCACAGATACGCAGTATTTT.

The rearrangement joins TRBV2 to TRBJ2-5; TRBD2 aligns across 9 bases. J gave up 5 bases and V 10 bases, and 8 bases lay outside the gene matches. The V gene's germline CDR1 is SNHLY and CDR2 FYNNEI. The CDR3 runs 13 residues. CDR3 residues: CATSSGTGETQYF. In nucleotides, the CDR3 is TGTGCCACTTCTAGCGGGACTGGGGAGACCCAGTACTTC.

This sequence joins TRBV29-1 and TRBJ2-5; 8 bases match TRBD1. V shed 4 bases and J 5 bases; nucleotides not matched to a gene: 9. Germline CDR1 is SQVTM and CDR2 is ANQGSEA. The CDR3 has 14 amino acids. In nucleotides, the CDR3 is TGCAGCGTTGCAGGGCAGGGGGCCAGGGAGACCCAGTACTTC. This codes for CSVAGQGARETQYF.

This clonotype was detected once. CDR3 residues: CASRPDRANQPQHF. As DNA, the CDR3 is TGTGCCAGTAGGCCTGACAGGGCTAATCAGCCCCAGCATTTT. V is TRBV19 and J is TRBJ1-5; 7 bases are a match to TRBD1. After removal of 6 bases from V and 4 bases from J, the junction contained 6 bases not matched to a gene. This CDR3 comprises 14 residues. Germline CDR1 reads LNHDA; CDR2 reads SQIVND (reference sequence).

This chain connects TRBV7-3 to TRBJ1-6, with D possibly being TRBD1 (5 bases). Trimming stripped 5 bases from V and 8 bases from J, with 13 bases between. The germline gives CDR1 SGHTA, CDR2 FQGTGA. The CDR3 totals 14 residues. CDR3 nucleotides: TGTGCCAGCAGCCCAGGGTATTCAGATTCACCCCTCCACTTT. It is translated as CASSPGYSDSPLHF.

On this clonotype: Sequence at one end of the junction differs from germline and may be a read error. The chain recombines TRBV7-9 with TRBJ2-3, with D perhaps matching TRBD2 (6 bases). The germline V gene encodes CDR1 SEHNR and CDR2 FQNEAQ (reference sequence). The CDR3 length is 12 residues. The CDR3 reads CASSFSWQSGHF. CDR3 DNA: TGTGCCAGCAGCTTTTCCTGGCAGAGCGGGCATTTT.